Shown below are 22 T cell receptor beta chains from a single sample sequenced in a study of esophageal squamous cell carcinoma under preoperative chemotherapy. Indicated time point: before preoperative PTX-NDP chemotherapy. One entry per CDR3 protein results from TCRdb running MiXCR on the PCR reads. Of 15,000 to 20,000 distinct CDR3 sequences in the sample, nearly 50% were seen once. This specimen was acquired from a patient given preoperative chemotherapy. These TCRs come from a human donor with esophageal squamous cell carcinoma. The donor label of this sample is uncertain.

This clonotype has at least ten counts. V and J are TRBV12-3 or TRBV12-4 and TRBJ2-2, with D perhaps TRBD2 (6 bases). Between the trimmed V and J ends, which lost 3 bases and 4 bases, there was a span of 12 bases. CDR3 size: 15 residues. The CDR3 nucleotides are TGTGCCAGCAGTTTTAGGGCGGGAACCACCGGGGAGCTGTTTTTT. Protein sequence: CASSFRAGTTGELFF.

V is TRBV6-5 and J is TRBJ2-5, with 9 bases that match TRBD1. CDR1 and CDR2 from the germline V gene are MNHEY and SVGAGI. This CDR3 has 16 amino acids. The trim removed 2 bases at V and 5 bases at J, leaving 9 bases unmatched. The CDR3 DNA is TGTGCCAGCAGTTACGGGTTGACAGGGGGTGGCGAGACCCAGTACTTC. Its protein product is CASSYGLTGGGETQYF.

By proportion, this clonotype is medium-sized. The rearrangement joins TRBV6-4 to TRBJ2-2; D gene ambiguous. The ends were cut back, 3 bases at V and 4 bases at J, with 12 bases in the middle. The CDR3 is 15 amino acids. The V gene's germline CDR1 is MRHNA and CDR2 SNTAGT. The CDR3 region is CASSDPGYSTGELFF. CDR3 bases: TGTGCCAGCAGTGATCCGGGTTACAGCACCGGGGAGCTGTTTTTT.

This chain connects TRBV6-5 to TRBJ2-1; 7 bases fit TRBD1. The V segment lost 0 bases and the J segment 5 bases; nucleotides outside the gene matches: 7. The CDR3 loop spans 16 amino acids. CDR1 is MNHEY and CDR2 is SVGAGI in the germline V gene. The CDR3 here is CASSYSQFGTDNEQFF. CDR3 coding DNA: TGTGCCAGCAGTTACTCGCAATTTGGGACAGACAATGAGCAGTTCTTC.

This clonotype is classed as medium-sized. V is TRBV6-5 and J is TRBJ2-7, with TRBD1 matching over 7 bases. Germline V gene lookup returns CDR1 MNHEY and CDR2 SVGAGI. V was clipped by 4 bases and J by 1 base; unmatched bases: 4. The CDR3 runs to 14 residues. The CDR3 region has the DNA TGTGCCAGCAGTTGGACAGGTGGTTCCTACGAGCAGTACTTC. Residues: CASSWTGGSYEQYF.

The rearrangement links TRBV10-3 to TRBJ2-3; weak D call: TRBD2 (5 bases). Germline lookup yields CDR1 ENHRY and CDR2 SYGVKD. With 10 bases removed from V and 0 bases from J, the gap between germline ends came to 14 bases. The CDR3 runs to 14 residues. This CDR3 is CATKLEDSTDTQYF. The CDR3 DNA reads as TGTGCCACCAAACTAGAAGATAGCACAGATACGCAGTATTTT.

V usage is TRBV24-1 and J usage is TRBJ2-3, with D possibly TRBD2 on 7 matching bases. Judging by the DNA end, TRBJ2-7 fits better; the J call may be wrong. Germline CDR1 is KGHDR and CDR2 is SFDVKD. This CDR3 has 16 residues. CDR3 nucleotides: TGTGCCACCGGGGAGCTCGGGGGGCACAGCCCAGATACGCAGTACTTC. Its protein is CATGELGGHSPDTQYF.

In its sample, this clonotype was seen once. J is TRBJ2-1 and V is TRBV7-8, with unresolved D. The better agreement between TRBJ2-7 and the DNA end casts doubt on the J call. There are 12 residues in the CDR3. Germline assignment: CDR1 SGHVS and CDR2 FQNEAQ. CDR3 sequence: CASSSWNNEQYF. Written as DNA, the CDR3 is TGTGCCAGCAGCAGCTGGAACAATGAGCAGTACTTC.

This clonotype was seen once. A junction boundary mismatches the germline segment, possibly from a read error. This rearrangement joins TRBV7-7 to TRBJ2-2; D call uncertain. This CDR3 has 15 amino acids. Germline assignment: CDR1 SSHAT and CDR2 FNYEAQ (reference sequence). The DNA for the CDR3 is TGTGCTAGCAGCCCAAGCAACCACCTCCCCGGGGAGCTGTTTTTT. Translated: CASSPSNHLPGELFF.

Ten or more counts support this clonotype. A much larger clone differs by one base, so this may be a read error. The rearrangement links TRBV7-2 to TRBJ2-1, with D perhaps TRBD1 or TRBD2 (6 bases each). The end of the DNA is better explained by TRBJ2-7, so the J call may be wrong. This CDR3 region has 12 residues. Germline values: CDR1 SGHTA, CDR2 FQGNSA. This CDR3 is CASSGGLGEQYF. CDR3 sequence (DNA): TGTGCCAGCAGCGGGGGGCTCGGGGAGCAGTACTTC.

The V and J genes are TRBV7-2 and TRBJ2-5, with no clear D. This CDR3 has 15 amino acids. V dropped 5 bases and J dropped 3 bases, with 16 bases sitting between them. Looked up from germline, CDR1 is SGHTA and CDR2 is FQGNSA. The CDR3 bases are TGTGCCAGCAGCCAGGACGTAATAGCCAAAGAGACCCAGTACTTC. It yields the protein CASSQDVIAKETQYF.

The rearrangement uses TRBV7-8 and TRBJ2-2; no clear D gene. The V end lost 4 bases, the J end lost 10 bases, and 16 bases lay between the germline ends. Germline lookup yields CDR1 SGHVS and CDR2 FQNEAQ. CDR3 size: 14 residues. CDR3 sequence reads: CASSSRTEGQELFF. The CDR3 bases are TGTGCCAGCAGCTCGCGGACCGAAGGCCAGGAGCTGTTTTTT.

This clonotype was seen at least ten times. CDR3 in amino acids: CASSLVASGGPQYF. The CDR3 DNA follows: TGTGCCAGCAGCTTAGTGGCTAGCGGGGGACCCCAGTACTTC. The chain carries TRBV7-8 and TRBJ2-5, with 10 bases matching TRBD2. This CDR3 spans 14 amino acids. Trimming removed 1 base from V and 9 bases from J; junction bases left unmatched: 5. Germline assignment: CDR1 SGHVS and CDR2 FQNEAQ.

Turning to this clonotype: The CDR3 end shows no conserved phenylalanine or tryptophan, and so a read error is likely. This sequence joins TRBV6-5 and TRBJ2-5; D may be TRBD1 (5 bases). The assigned J gene may be wrong: the sequence end matches TRBJ2-1 better. The CDR3 spans 17 residues. Germline V gene sequence: CDR1 MNHEY, CDR2 SVGAGI. This CDR3 is CASSYSRGGLGQETQFL. CDR3 sequence (DNA): TGTGCCAGCAGTTACTCGAGAGGTGGGCTGGGGCAAGAGACCCAGTTCTTG.

V is TRBV4-2 and J is TRBJ2-1; D not certain. V lost 0 bases, J lost 4 bases, and 10 bases lay in between. Germline loops: CDR1 LGHNA, CDR2 YNFKEQ. The CDR3 is 15 amino acids. Here the CDR3 DNA reads TGTGCCAGCAGCCAAGAAGAGCTTTTATACAATGAGCAGTTCTTC. Translating it yields CASSQEELLYNEQFF.

In this sample, this clonotype turned up a few times. The chain joins TRBV7-9 to TRBJ2-1; D unclear. Germline V gives CDR1 SEHNR, CDR2 FQNEAQ (reference sequence). The CDR3 runs to 19 residues. The V end lost 2 bases, the J end lost 0 bases, and 20 bases lay between the germline ends. The CDR3 region has the DNA TGTGCCAGCAGCTTAATCCCATTTGGGCTAGTAGGCTCCTACAATGAGCAGTTCTTC. It translates to CASSLIPFGLVGSYNEQFF.

The chain has TRBV7-9 and TRBJ2-7, with 9 positions matching TRBD1. Trimming at V came to 4 bases and at J to 2 bases, leaving 15 bases not matched to a gene. CDR1 is SEHNR and CDR2 is FQNEAQ in the germline V gene (reference sequence). The CDR3 runs 18 residues. The CDR3 DNA reads as TGTGCCAGCAGCTCTCCGGGACAGGGTATTTGGGGGGCCTACGAGCAGTACTTC. It encodes CASSSPGQGIWGAYEQYF.

In regard to this clonotype: This CDR3 is missing its conserved last phenylalanine or tryptophan, likely due to a read error. The chain joins TRBV27 to TRBJ2-7; a possible D gene is TRBD2 (6 bases). V lost 2 bases and J lost 0, with 11 bases in between. CDR3 length equals 15 residues. Germline CDR1 is MNHEY and CDR2 is SMNVEV (reference sequence). The CDR3 DNA reads TGTGCCAGCAGTTTAGTGCCTAGCGACTCCTACGAGCAGTACTCC. Residues: CASSLVPSDSYEQYS.

Ten or more counts support this clonotype. The genes are TRBV12-3 or TRBV12-4 and TRBJ1-4; D call uncertain. V was shortened by 8 bases and J by 0 bases, with 10 bases between the two germline ends. This CDR3 has 14 amino acids. CDR3 bases: TGTGCCAGCGGACCCTCTGCAACTAATGAAAAACTGTTTTTT. The encoded protein is CASGPSATNEKLFF.

The V call is TRBV7-2, the J call TRBJ2-1; D is unclear. The CDR3 has 10 amino acids. Looked up from germline, CDR1 is SGHTA and CDR2 is FQGNSA. Trimming cost V 6 bases and J 7 bases, with 4 bases left between them. The CDR3 DNA reads TGTGCCAGCAGGGGAAATGAGCAGTTCTTC. Amino acids: CASRGNEQFF.

This clonotype qualifies as medium-sized (0.01 to 0.1%). V gene TRBV7-6 combines with J gene TRBJ2-1; 7 bases line up with TRBD2. The CDR3 is 11 residues long. Germline-derived CDR1 and CDR2 are SGHVS and FNYEAQ. V shed 11 bases, J shed 13 bases, and the junction held 11 bases outside the gene matches. Here the CDR3 reads CAFGEGETQFF. The CDR3 DNA reads as TGTGCCTTTGGGGAGGGTGAGACCCAGTTCTTC. The variable domain in full, with the rest retrieved from reference TRBV7-6 and TRBJ2-1, is GAGVSQSPRYKVTKRGQDVALRCDPISGHVSLYWYRQALGQGPEFLTYFNYEAQQDKSGLPNDRFSAERPEGSISTLTIQRTEQRDSAMYRCAFGEGETQFFGPGTRLTVL.

In its sample, this clonotype is medium-sized. The chain recombines TRBV7-3 with TRBJ2-3; D gene ambiguous. Between the trimmed V and J ends, which lost 5 bases and 0 bases, there was a span of 9 bases. The V gene's germline CDR1 is SGHTA and CDR2 FQGTGA. The CDR3 runs to 14 residues. The CDR3 loop reads CASSEIHSTDTQYF. The CDR3 nucleotides read TGTGCCAGCAGCGAGATACATAGCACAGATACGCAGTATTTT.